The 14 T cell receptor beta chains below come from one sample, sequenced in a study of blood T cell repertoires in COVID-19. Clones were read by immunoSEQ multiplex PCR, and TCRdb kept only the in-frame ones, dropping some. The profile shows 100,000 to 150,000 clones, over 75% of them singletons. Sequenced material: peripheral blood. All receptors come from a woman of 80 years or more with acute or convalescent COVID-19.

The CDR3 loop is CASSMEYRVGPGNTIYF. DNA for the CDR3: TGTGCCAGTAGTATGGAATACAGGGTGGGACCCGGAAACACCATATATTTT. The chain has TRBV19 and TRBJ1-3, with a possible D match to TRBD1 (6 bases). This CDR3 spans 17 amino acids. Germline V gives CDR1 LNHDA, CDR2 SQIVND (reference sequence). Between the trimmed V and J ends, which lost 3 bases and 4 bases, there was a span of 19 bases.

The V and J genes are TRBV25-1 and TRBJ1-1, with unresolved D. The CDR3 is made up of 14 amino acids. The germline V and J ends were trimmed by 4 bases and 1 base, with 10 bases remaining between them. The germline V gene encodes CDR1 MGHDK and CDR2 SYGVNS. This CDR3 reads CASSAGSRNTEAFF. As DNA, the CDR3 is TGTGCCAGCAGTGCTGGTTCGAGGAACACTGAAGCTTTCTTT. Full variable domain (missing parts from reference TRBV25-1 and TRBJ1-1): EADIYQTPRYLVIGTGKKITLECSQTMGHDKMYWYQQDPGMELHLIHYSYGVNSTEKGDLSSESTVSRIRTEHFPLTLESARPSHTSQYLCASSAGSRNTEAFFGQGTRLTVV.

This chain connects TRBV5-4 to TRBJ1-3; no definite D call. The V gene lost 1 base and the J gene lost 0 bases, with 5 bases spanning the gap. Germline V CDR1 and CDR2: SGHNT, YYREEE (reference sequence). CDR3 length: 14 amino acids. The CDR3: CASSLTSSGNTIYF. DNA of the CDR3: TGTGCCAGCAGCTTGACGAGCTCTGGAAACACCATATATTTT.

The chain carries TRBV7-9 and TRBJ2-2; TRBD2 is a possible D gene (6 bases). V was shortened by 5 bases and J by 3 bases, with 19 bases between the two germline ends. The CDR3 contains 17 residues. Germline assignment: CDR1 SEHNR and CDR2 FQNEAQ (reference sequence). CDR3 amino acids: CASSVFFGRGYTGELFF. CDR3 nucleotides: TGTGCCAGCAGCGTATTTTTTGGGCGGGGCTACACCGGGGAGCTGTTTTTT. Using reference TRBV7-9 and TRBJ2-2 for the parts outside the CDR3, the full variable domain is DTGVSQNPRHKITKRGQNVTFRCDPISEHNRLYWYRQTLGQGPEFLTYFQNEAQLEKSRLLSDRFSAERPKGSFSTLEIQRTEQGDSAMYLCASSVFFGRGYTGELFFGEGSRLTVL.

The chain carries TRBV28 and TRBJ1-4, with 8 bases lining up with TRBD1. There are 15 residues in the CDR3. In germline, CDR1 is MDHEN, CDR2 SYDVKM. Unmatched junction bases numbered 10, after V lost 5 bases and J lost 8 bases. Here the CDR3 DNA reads TGTGCCAGCAGTCCTCTTGGACAGGGTTTGGAAAAACTGTTTTTT. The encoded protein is CASSPLGQGLEKLFF.

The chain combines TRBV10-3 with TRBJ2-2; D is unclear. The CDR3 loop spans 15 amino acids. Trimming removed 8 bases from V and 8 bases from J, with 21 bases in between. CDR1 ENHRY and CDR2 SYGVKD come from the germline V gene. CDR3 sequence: CAIGQGTSGAGELFF. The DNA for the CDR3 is TGTGCCATCGGCCAAGGTACCTCTGGAGCGGGGGAGCTGTTTTTT.

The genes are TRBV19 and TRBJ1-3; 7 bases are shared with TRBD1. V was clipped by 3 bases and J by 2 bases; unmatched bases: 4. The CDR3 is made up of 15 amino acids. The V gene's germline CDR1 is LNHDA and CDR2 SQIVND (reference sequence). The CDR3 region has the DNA TGTGCCAGTAGTATGACAGGGTACCCTGGAAACACCATATATTTT. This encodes CASSMTGYPGNTIYF.

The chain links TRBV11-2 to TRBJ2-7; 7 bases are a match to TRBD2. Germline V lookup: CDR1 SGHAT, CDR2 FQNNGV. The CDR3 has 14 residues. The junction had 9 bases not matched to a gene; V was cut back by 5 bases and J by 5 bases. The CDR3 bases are TGTGCCAGCAGCAGGGAGCGGGGAGGAAACGAGCAGTACTTC. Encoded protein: CASSRERGGNEQYF. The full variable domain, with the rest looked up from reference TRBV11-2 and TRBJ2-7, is EAGVAQSPRYKIIEKRQSVAFWCNPISGHATLYWYQQILGQGPKLLIQFQNNGVVDDSQLPKDRFSAERLKGVDSTLKIQPAKLEDSAVYLCASSRERGGNEQYFGPGTRLTVT.

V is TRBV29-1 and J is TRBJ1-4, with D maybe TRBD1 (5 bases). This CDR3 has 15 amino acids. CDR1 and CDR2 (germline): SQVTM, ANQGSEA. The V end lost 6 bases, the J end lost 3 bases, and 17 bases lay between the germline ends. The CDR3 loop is CSVRRDSTANEKLFF. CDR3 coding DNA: TGCAGCGTACGGCGAGACAGCACGGCTAATGAAAAACTGTTTTTT.

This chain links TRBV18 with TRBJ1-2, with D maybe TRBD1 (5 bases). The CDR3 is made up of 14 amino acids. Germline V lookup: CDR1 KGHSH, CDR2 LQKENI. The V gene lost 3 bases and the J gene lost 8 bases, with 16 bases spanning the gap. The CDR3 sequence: CASSPSGGTMGYTF. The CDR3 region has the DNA TGTGCCAGCTCACCGTCGGGGGGAACAATGGGCTACACCTTC.

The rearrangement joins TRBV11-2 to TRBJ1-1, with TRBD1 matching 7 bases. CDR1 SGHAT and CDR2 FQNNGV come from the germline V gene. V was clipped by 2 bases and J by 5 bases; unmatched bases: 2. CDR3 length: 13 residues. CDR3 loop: CASSLTGVTEAFF. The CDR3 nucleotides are TGTGCCAGCAGCTTAACAGGGGTGACTGAAGCTTTCTTT.

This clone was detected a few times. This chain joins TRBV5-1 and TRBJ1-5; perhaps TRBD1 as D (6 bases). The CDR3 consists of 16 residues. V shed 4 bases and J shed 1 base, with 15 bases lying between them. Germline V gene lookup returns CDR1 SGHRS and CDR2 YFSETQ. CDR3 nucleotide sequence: TGCGCCAGCAGCCCGGACAGAATCGACAGCAATCAGCCCCAGCATTTT. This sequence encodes CASSPDRIDSNQPQHF.

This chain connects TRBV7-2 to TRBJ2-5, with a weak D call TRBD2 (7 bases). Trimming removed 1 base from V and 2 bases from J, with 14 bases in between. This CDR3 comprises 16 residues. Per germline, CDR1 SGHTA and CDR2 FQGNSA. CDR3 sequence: CASSLGRGAGQETQYF. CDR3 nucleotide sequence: TGTGCCAGCAGCTTAGGTCGGGGGGCCGGACAAGAGACCCAGTACTTC.

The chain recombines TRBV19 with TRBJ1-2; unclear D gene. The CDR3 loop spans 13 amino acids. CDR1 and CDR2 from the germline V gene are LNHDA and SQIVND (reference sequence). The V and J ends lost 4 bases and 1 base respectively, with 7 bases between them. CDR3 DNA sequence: TGTGCCAGTAGTACCAGGCTTAACTATGGCTACACCTTC. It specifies CASSTRLNYGYTF.